This T cell receptor beta chain was sequenced in a study of blood T cell repertoires in COVID-19. Looking at the study overall: Acute-phase and convalescent COVID-19 samples originated in the United States, Italy and Spain.

The V gene's germline CDR1 is SNHLY and CDR2 FYNNEI. The CDR3 runs to 14 residues. With 2 bases removed from V and 10 bases from J, the gap between germline ends came to 15 bases. In the original analysis: Cell counts per sample came from amplifying reference gene primers. Here immunoSEQ multiplex PCR was the method, and the copy in TCRdb shows in-frame clones only, minus some. V and J calls and clone size are as listed in that table; D and trimming were resolved from the DNA. The data contain fewer than 120,000 clones, roughly 79% of them singletons. The chain is built from TRBV2 and TRBJ1-5; possibly TRBD1 for D (6 bases). This receptor was identified in a woman aged 80 or older with active or convalescent COVID-19. Source material: peripheral blood. The CDR3 spells CASSEKDSWDPQHF. The CDR3 DNA follows: TGTGCCAGCAGTGAAAAGGACAGCTGGGATCCCCAGCATTTT.